The 19 T cell receptor beta chains reported below all come from one sample, sequenced in a study of cytomegalovirus exposure and HLA in healthy donors. Only in-frame clones appear in the TCRdb table, and some are missing; sequencing was by immunoSEQ multiplex PCR. The repertoire includes a few hundred thousand clones, around 90% of them detected once, and 0.37% sits in the top ten. Sequences were obtained from PBMCs. The source of these receptors is a young woman in good health and CMV-seronegative.

The J gene is TRBJ1-5, the V gene TRBV6-5; D unresolved. Per the germline V gene, CDR1 is MNHEY and CDR2 is SVGAGI. Trimming stripped 7 bases from V and 0 bases from J, with 10 bases between. The length of the CDR3 is 14 residues. The CDR3 sequence: CASTSGDSNQPQHF. The CDR3 region has the DNA TGTGCCAGCACCTCCGGAGATAGCAATCAGCCCCAGCATTTT.

The genes are TRBV6-5 and TRBJ1-1; D ambiguous. Germline values: CDR1 MNHEY, CDR2 SVGAGI. The CDR3 is 12 amino acids. Trimming pared 9 bases from V and 2 bases from J, leaving 10 bases between. CDR3 nucleotide sequence: TGTGCCAGTACCCTGGGCAACACTGAAGCTTTCTTT. The encoded protein is CASTLGNTEAFF.

The rearrangement links TRBV6-6 to TRBJ2-7; TRBD1 matches 7 bases. The V and J ends lost 5 bases and 2 bases, in that order; junction bases with no gene match: 3. Looked up from germline, CDR1 is MNHNY and CDR2 is SVGAGI (reference sequence). The CDR3 totals 13 residues. DNA for the CDR3: TGTGCCAGCAGTACAACAGGGGCCTACGAGCAGTACTTC. It encodes CASSTTGAYEQYF.

This chain joins TRBV11-2 and TRBJ2-3; the D gene is possibly TRBD2 (6 bases). CDR1 is SGHAT and CDR2 is FQNNGV in the germline V gene. The length of the CDR3 is 15 residues. With 1 base removed from V and 1 base from J, the gap between germline ends came to 9 bases. CDR3 protein: CASSLGWGGTDTQYF. CDR3 sequence (DNA): TGTGCCAGCAGCTTAGGGTGGGGGGGCACAGATACGCAGTATTTT.

This clone was observed a single time. This chain uses TRBV18 with TRBJ1-5, with TRBD1 identical over 9 bases. The V and J ends lost 4 bases and 5 bases, in that order; junction bases with no gene match: 6. CDR1 is KGHSH, CDR2 LQKENI, per germline. The CDR3 is made up of 15 amino acids. The CDR3 here is CASSLTGQGDQPQHF. The CDR3 coding sequence is TGTGCCAGCTCACTAACGGGACAGGGTGATCAGCCCCAGCATTTT.

There are a few counts of this clone. Other DNA sequences in this specimen translate into the identical CDR3. The J gene is TRBJ1-5, the V gene TRBV2; no clear D gene. The germline V gene encodes CDR1 SNHLY and CDR2 FYNNEI. V lost 4 bases, J lost 4 bases, and 8 bases lay in between. CDR3 size: 13 residues. The DNA for the CDR3 is TGTGCCAGCAGTGGTCGGGGAAATCAGCCCCAGCATTTT. Protein: CASSGRGNQPQHF.

The chain carries TRBV5-1 and TRBJ2-2; D is unclear. The CDR3 sequence is 15 residues long. The germline gives CDR1 SGHRS, CDR2 YFSETQ. Trimming shortened V by 1 base and J by 1 base, and 8 bases separated the two germline ends. In DNA, the CDR3 is TGCGCCAGCAGCTTGTTCAGAAAGAACACCGGGGAGCTGTTTTTT. Protein sequence: CASSLFRKNTGELFF. The full variable domain, with the rest looked up from reference TRBV5-1 and TRBJ2-2, is KAGVTQTPRYLIKTRGQQVTLSCSPISGHRSVSWYQQTPGQGLQFLFEYFSETQRNKGNFPGRFSGRQFSNSRSEMNVSTLELGDSALYLCASSLFRKNTGELFFGEGSRLTVL.

The chain employs TRBV5-1 and TRBJ1-2, with 9 bases fitting TRBD1. The J segment lost 5 bases and the V segment lost 1 base, leaving 6 bases of the junction unmatched. The CDR3 contains 15 residues. CDR1 and CDR2 (germline): SGHRS, YFSETQ. The CDR3 DNA reads as TGCGCCAGCAGCTTGAACCGGGACAGGGTGTATGGCTACACCTTC. Residues: CASSLNRDRVYGYTF.

In DNA, the CDR3 is TGTGCCAGCAGAGACATCGACAGAGCCTACGAGCAGTACTTC. Its translation: CASRDIDRAYEQYF. This sequence joins TRBV27 and TRBJ2-7, with D perhaps matching TRBD1 (5 bases). The germline V gene has CDR1 MNHEY and CDR2 SMNVEV (reference sequence). Trimming removed 6 bases at V and 2 bases at J, with 14 bases between. The CDR3 has 14 residues.

This chain joins TRBV27 and TRBJ1-6; D might be TRBD1 (6 bases). CDR1 and CDR2 from the germline V gene are MNHEY and SMNVEV (reference sequence). This CDR3 spans 15 amino acids. V was cut by 6 bases and J by 2 bases, with 11 bases left in between. The CDR3 bases are TGTGCCAGCAGCGTACAGGGCCCCTATAATTCACCCCTCCACTTT. Translating it yields CASSVQGPYNSPLHF.

The J gene is TRBJ2-7, the V gene TRBV5-4; D is possibly TRBD1 (6 bases). This CDR3 is 13 amino acids long. With 2 bases removed from V and 1 base from J, the gap between germline ends came to 7 bases. Looked up from germline, CDR1 is SGHNT and CDR2 is YYREEE (reference sequence). CDR3 in DNA: TGTGCCAGCAGCTTACAGGGATCCTACGAGCAGTACGTC. Protein product: CASSLQGSYEQYV.

This chain uses TRBV10-3 with TRBJ1-3, with D tentatively TRBD1 (6 bases). CDR1 and CDR2 from the germline V gene are ENHRY and SYGVKD. The CDR3 has 14 residues. The ends were cut back, 6 bases at V and 1 base at J, with 10 bases in the middle. CDR3 coding DNA: TGTGCCATCAGAGGGACATTTTCTGGAAACACCATATATTTT. This gives the protein CAIRGTFSGNTIYF.

The chain joins TRBV6-5 to TRBJ1-1, with D perhaps matching TRBD1 (5 bases). The CDR3 length is 15 residues. V dropped 0 bases and J dropped 4 bases, with 12 bases sitting between them. Looked up from germline, CDR1 is MNHEY and CDR2 is SVGAGI. The CDR3, as DNA: TGTGCCAGCAGTTACTCTCAGGCAAGGGGCACTGAAGCTTTCTTT. Residues: CASSYSQARGTEAFF.

V is TRBV4-2 and J is TRBJ1-3; D gene unclear. Germline V gene sequence: CDR1 LGHNA, CDR2 YNFKEQ. The CDR3 is 16 amino acids. V lost 1 base to trimming and J lost 0 bases, with 10 bases between them. The CDR3 loop is CASSQVSPSSGNTIYF. In nucleotides, the CDR3 is TGTGCCAGCAGCCAAGTTTCACCGAGCTCTGGAAACACCATATATTTT.

V usage is TRBV2 and J usage is TRBJ2-2, with TRBD2 matching 10 bases. The ends lost 9 bases at V and 5 bases at J; junction bases unmatched: 12. This CDR3 contains 16 residues. Germline loops: CDR1 SNHLY, CDR2 FYNNEI. The CDR3 DNA is TGTGCCAGTGCGGCGAGCGGGGGGGCCGGTACCGGGGAGCTGTTTTTT. Translation gives CASAASGGAGTGELFF. Supplemented by reference TRBV2 and TRBJ2-2, the full variable domain reads EPEVTQTPSHQVTQMGQEVILRCVPISNHLYFYWYRQILGQKVEFLVSFYNNEISEKSEIFDDQFSVERPDGSNFTLKIRSTKLEDSAMYFCASAASGGAGTGELFFGEGSRLTVL.

The gene calls are TRBV6-5 and TRBJ1-4; TRBD1 might be the D (5 bases). The CDR3 consists of 15 residues. Deletions cut 4 bases from V and 5 bases from J, with 14 bases between. In germline, CDR1 is MNHEY, CDR2 SVGAGI. CDR3 bases: TGTGCCAGCAGTTTGGGGCCTGACGGGAATGAAAAACTGTTTTTT. Its translation is CASSLGPDGNEKLFF.

This chain links TRBV28 with TRBJ2-2; TRBD2 matches at 9 bases. The CDR3 spans 16 residues. The V segment lost 6 bases and the J segment 4 bases; nucleotides outside the gene matches: 9. Germline V gives CDR1 MDHEN, CDR2 SYDVKM. CDR3 loop: CASRRGGGAGTGELFF. Written as DNA, the CDR3 is TGTGCCAGCAGACGAGGCGGGGGGGCAGGCACCGGGGAGCTGTTTTTT.

This clone was recorded a few times. V usage is TRBV5-1 and J usage is TRBJ1-2, with 9 bases that match TRBD1. Germline V gives CDR1 SGHRS, CDR2 YFSETQ. V lost 4 bases to trimming and J lost 9 bases; unmatched junction nucleotides: 7. The CDR3 totals 13 residues. The CDR3 DNA sequence: TGCGCCAGCAGCGACGGGACAGGGCTAAGCTACACCTTC. Amino acids: CASSDGTGLSYTF.

V usage is TRBV11-2 and J usage is TRBJ2-7; 7 bases fit TRBD1. This CDR3 spans 16 amino acids. Germline values: CDR1 SGHAT, CDR2 FQNNGV. V gave up 3 bases and J gave up 0 bases; unmatched junction bases: 8. The CDR3 loop is CASSLTWTGPSYEQYV. The CDR3 bases are TGTGCCAGCAGCTTGACATGGACAGGCCCCTCCTACGAGCAGTACGTC.